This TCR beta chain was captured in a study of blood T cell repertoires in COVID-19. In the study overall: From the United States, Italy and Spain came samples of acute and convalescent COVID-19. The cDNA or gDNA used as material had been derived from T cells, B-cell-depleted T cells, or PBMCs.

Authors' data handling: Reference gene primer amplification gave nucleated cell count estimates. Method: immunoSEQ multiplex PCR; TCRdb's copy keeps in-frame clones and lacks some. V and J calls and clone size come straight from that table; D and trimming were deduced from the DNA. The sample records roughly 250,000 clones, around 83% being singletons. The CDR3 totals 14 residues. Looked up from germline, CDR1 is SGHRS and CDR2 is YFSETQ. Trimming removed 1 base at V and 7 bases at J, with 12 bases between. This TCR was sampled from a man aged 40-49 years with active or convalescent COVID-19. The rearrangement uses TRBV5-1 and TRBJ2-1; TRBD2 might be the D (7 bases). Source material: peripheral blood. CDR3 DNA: TGCGCCAGCAGCTTGACACAGGGACTAAATGAGCAGTTCTTC. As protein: CASSLTQGLNEQFF.